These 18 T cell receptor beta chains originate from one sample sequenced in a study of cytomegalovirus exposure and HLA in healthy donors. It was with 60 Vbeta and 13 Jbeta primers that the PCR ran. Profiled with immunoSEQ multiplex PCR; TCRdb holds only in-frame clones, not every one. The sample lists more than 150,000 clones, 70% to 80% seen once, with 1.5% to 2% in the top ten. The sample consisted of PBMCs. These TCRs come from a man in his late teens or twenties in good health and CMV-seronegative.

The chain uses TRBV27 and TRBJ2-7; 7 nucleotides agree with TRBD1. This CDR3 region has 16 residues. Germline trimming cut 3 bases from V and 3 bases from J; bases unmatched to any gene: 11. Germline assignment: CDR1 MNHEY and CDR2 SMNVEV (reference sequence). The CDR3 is CASSFGPRGSGYEQYF. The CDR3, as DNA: TGTGCCAGCAGTTTTGGTCCCAGGGGGTCAGGCTACGAGCAGTACTTC.

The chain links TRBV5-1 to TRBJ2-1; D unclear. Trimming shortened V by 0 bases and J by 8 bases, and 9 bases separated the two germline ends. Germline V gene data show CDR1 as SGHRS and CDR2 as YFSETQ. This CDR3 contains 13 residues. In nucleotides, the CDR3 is TGCGCCAGCAGCTTGGGACTTCAAGATGAGCAGTTCTTC. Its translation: CASSLGLQDEQFF. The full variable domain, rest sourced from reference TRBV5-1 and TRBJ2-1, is KAGVTQTPRYLIKTRGQQVTLSCSPISGHRSVSWYQQTPGQGLQFLFEYFSETQRNKGNFPGRFSGRQFSNSRSEMNVSTLELGDSALYLCASSLGLQDEQFFGPGTRLTVL.

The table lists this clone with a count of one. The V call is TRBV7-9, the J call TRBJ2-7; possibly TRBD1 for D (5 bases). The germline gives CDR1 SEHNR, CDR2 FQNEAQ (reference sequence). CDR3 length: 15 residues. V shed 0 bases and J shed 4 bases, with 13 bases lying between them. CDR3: CASSLAGQGQYEQYF. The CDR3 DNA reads TGTGCCAGCAGCTTAGCCGGTCAGGGCCAGTACGAGCAGTACTTC.

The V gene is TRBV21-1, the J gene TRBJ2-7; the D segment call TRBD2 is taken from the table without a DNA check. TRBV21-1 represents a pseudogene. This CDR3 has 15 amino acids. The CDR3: CASDTSGGGAYEQYF. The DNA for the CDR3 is TGTGCCAGCGATACTAGCGGAGGGGGAGCCTACGAGCAGTACTTC.

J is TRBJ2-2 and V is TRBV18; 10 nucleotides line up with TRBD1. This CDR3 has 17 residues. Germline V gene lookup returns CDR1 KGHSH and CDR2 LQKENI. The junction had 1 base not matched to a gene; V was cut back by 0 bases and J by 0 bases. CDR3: CASSPPGQGTNTGELFF. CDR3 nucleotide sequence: TGTGCCAGCTCACCACCGGGACAGGGGACGAACACCGGGGAGCTGTTTTTT. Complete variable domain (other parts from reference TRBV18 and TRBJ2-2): NAGVMQNPRHLVRRRGQEARLRCSPMKGHSHVYWYRQLPEEGLKFMVYLQKENIIDESGMPKERFSAEFPKEGPSILRIQQVVRGDSAAYFCASSPPGQGTNTGELFFGEGSRLTVL.

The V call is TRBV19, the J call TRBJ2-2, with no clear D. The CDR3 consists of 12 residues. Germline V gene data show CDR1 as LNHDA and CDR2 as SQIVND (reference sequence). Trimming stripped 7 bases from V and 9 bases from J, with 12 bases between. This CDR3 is CASNTPTRELFF. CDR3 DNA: TGTGCCAGTAACACACCAACAAGGGAGCTGTTTTTT.

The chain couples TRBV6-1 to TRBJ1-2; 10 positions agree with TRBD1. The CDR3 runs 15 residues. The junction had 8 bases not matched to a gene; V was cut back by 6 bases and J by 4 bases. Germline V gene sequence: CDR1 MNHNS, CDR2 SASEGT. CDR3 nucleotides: TGTGCCAGCAGCGTCCGGGACAGGGGTATCTATGGCTACACCTTC. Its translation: CASSVRDRGIYGYTF.

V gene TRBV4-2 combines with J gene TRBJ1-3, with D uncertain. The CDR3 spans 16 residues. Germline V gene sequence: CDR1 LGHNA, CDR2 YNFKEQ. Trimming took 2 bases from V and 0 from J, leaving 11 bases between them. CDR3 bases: TGTGCCAGCAGCCAAATGAGCCCCGGCTCTGGAAACACCATATATTTT. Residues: CASSQMSPGSGNTIYF.

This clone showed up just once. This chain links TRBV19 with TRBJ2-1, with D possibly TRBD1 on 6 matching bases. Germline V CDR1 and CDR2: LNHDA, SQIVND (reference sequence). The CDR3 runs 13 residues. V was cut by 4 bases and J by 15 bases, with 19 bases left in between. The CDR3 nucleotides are TGTGCCAGTAGTACCCGACAGGTCCTACGGTGGTTCTTC. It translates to CASSTRQVLRWFF.

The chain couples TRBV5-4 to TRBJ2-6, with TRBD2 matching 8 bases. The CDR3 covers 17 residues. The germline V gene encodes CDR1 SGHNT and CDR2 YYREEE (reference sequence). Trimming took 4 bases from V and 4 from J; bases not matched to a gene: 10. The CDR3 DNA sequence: TGTGCCAGCAGCCACCGGGGGGGAACAGCGGGGGCCAACGTCCTGACTTTC. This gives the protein CASSHRGGTAGANVLTF.

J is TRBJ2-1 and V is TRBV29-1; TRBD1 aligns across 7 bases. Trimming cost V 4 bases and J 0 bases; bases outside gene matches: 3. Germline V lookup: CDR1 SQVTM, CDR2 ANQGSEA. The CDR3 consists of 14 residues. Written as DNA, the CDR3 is TGCAGCGTTGTGGCAGGGGGCTCCTACAATGAGCAGTTCTTC. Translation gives CSVVAGGSYNEQFF.

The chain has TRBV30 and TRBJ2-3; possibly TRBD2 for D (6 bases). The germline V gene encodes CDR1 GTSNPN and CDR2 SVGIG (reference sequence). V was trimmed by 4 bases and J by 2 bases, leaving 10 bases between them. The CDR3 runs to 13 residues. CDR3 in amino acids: CAWTWEATDTQYF. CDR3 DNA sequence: TGTGCCTGGACGTGGGAGGCCACAGATACGCAGTATTTT.

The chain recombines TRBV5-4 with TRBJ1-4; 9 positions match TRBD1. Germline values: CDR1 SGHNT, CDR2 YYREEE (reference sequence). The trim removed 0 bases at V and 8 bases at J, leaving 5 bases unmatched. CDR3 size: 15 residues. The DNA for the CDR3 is TGTGCCAGCAGCTTGGGGGGACAGGGTTCGGAAAAACTGTTTTTT. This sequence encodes CASSLGGQGSEKLFF.

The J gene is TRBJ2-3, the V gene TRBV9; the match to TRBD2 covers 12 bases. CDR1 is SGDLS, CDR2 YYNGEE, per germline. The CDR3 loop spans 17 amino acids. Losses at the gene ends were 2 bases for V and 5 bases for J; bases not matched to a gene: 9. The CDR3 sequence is CASSVASGRASIDTQYF. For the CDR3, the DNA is TGTGCCAGCAGCGTTGCTAGCGGGAGGGCCTCAATAGATACGCAGTATTTT.

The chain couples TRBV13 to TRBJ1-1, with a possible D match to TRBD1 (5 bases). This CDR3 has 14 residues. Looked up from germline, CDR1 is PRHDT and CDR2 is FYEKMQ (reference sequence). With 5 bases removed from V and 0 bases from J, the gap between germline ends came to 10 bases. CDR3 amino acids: CASSLDRLNTEAFF. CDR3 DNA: TGTGCCAGCAGCCTAGACAGATTGAACACTGAAGCTTTCTTT.

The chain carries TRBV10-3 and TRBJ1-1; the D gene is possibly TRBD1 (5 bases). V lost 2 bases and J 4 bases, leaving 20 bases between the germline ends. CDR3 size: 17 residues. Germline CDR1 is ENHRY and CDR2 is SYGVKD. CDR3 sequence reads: CAISENAGRGKATEAFF. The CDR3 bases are TGTGCCATCAGTGAGAACGCGGGAAGGGGAAAGGCCACTGAAGCTTTCTTT.

The CDR3 sequence: CASSSNRVWDTEAFF. Here the CDR3 DNA reads TGTGCCAGCAGCTCAAACAGGGTGTGGGACACTGAAGCTTTCTTT. V is TRBV7-9 and J is TRBJ1-1, with D possibly matching TRBD1 (6 bases). V was trimmed by 4 bases and J by 3 bases, leaving 15 bases between them. Looked up from germline, CDR1 is SEHNR and CDR2 is FQNEAQ (reference sequence). The CDR3 contains 15 residues. Variable domain in full (rest from reference TRBV7-9 and TRBJ1-1): DTGVSQNPRHKITKRGQNVTFRCDPISEHNRLYWYRQTLGQGPEFLTYFQNEAQLEKSRLLSDRFSAERPKGSFSTLEIQRTEQGDSAMYLCASSSNRVWDTEAFFGQGTRLTVV.

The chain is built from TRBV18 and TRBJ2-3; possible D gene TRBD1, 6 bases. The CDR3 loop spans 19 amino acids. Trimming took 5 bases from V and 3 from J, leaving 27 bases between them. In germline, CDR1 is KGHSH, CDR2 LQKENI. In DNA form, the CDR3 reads TGTGCCAGCTCATCTCTTGACAAGGGGCGAAGAGGGGGAACAGATACGCAGTATTTT. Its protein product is CASSSLDKGRRGGTDTQYF. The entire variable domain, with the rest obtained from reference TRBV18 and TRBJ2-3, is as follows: NAGVMQNPRHLVRRRGQEARLRCSPMKGHSHVYWYRQLPEEGLKFMVYLQKENIIDESGMPKERFSAEFPKEGPSILRIQQVVRGDSAAYFCASSSLDKGRRGGTDTQYFGPGTRLTVL.